The T cell receptor (beta chain) described here comes from a study of Ad26.COV2.S vaccination and SARS-CoV-2 variants. Study outcomes and limitations: Vaccinated individuals (as opposed to placebo recipients) had higher spike-specific TCR breadth.

The table came from immunoSEQ multiplex PCR; TCRdb's copy has only in-frame clones and leaves some out. The data contain over 100,000 clones, around three quarters of them singletons. The CDR3 runs to 15 residues. The V gene end was trimmed by 1 base and the J gene end by 7 bases; junction bases not matched to a gene: 4. Germline loops: CDR1 MDHEN, CDR2 SYDVKM. As for this clone: The antigen remains unidentified.

This specimen consisted of peripheral blood, obtained after recovery from COVID-19. The origin of this receptor is a human donor who had recovered from COVID-19. The rearrangement joins TRBV28 to TRBJ1-6; 7 positions match TRBD1. The CDR3 coding sequence is TGTGCCAGCAGTTTATTCCAGGGGGGGAATTCACCCCTCCACTTT. Its translation: CASSLFQGGNSPLHF.